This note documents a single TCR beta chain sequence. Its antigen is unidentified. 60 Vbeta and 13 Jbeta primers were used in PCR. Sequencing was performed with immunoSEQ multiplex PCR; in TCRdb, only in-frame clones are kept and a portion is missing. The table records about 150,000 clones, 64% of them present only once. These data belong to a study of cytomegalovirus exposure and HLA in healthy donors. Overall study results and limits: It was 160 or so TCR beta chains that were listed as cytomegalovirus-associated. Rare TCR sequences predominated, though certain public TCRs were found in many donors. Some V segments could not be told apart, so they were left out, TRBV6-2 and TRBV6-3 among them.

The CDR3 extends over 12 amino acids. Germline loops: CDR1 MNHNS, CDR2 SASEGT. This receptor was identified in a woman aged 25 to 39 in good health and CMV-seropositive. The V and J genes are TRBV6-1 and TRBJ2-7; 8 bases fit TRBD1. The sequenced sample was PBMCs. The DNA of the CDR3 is TGTGTTCACGGACAGGGTCCCTACGAGCAGTACTTC. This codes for CVHGQGPYEQYF.